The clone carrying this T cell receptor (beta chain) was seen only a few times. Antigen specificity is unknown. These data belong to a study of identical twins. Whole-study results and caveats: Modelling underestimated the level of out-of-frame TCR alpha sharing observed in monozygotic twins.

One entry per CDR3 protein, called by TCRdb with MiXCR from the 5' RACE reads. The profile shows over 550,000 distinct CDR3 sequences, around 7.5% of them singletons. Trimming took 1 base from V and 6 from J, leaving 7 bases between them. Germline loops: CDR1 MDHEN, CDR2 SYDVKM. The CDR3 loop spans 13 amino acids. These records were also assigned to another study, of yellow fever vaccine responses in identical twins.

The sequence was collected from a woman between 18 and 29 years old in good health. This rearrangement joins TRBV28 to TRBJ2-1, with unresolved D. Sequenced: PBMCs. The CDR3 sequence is CASSLYRANEQFF. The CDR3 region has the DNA TGTGCCAGCAGTTTATATAGGGCCAATGAGCAGTTCTTC.